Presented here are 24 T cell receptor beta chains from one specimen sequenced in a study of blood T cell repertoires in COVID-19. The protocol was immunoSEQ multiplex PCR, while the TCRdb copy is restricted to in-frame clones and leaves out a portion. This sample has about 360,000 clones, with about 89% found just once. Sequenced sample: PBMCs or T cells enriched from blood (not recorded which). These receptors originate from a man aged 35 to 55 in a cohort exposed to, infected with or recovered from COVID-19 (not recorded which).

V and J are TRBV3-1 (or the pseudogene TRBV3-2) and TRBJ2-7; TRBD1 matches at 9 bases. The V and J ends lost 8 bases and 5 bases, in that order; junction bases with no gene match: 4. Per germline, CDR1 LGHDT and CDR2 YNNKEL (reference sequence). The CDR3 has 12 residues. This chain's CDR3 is CASGGQGDEQYF. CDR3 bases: TGTGCCAGCGGGGGACAGGGCGACGAGCAGTACTTC.

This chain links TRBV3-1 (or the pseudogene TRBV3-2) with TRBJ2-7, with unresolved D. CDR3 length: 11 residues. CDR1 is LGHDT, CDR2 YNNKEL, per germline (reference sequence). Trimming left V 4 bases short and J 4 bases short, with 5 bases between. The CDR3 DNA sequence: TGTGCCAGCAGCCTAAAATACGAGCAGTACTTC. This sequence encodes CASSLKYEQYF.

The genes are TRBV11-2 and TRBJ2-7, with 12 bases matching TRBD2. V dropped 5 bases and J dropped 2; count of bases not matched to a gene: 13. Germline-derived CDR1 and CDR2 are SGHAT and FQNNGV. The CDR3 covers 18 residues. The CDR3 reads CASSLKTSGSSPPYEQYF. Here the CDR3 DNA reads TGTGCCAGCAGCCTCAAGACTAGCGGGAGTTCCCCCCCCTACGAGCAGTACTTC. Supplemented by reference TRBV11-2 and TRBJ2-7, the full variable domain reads EAGVAQSPRYKIIEKRQSVAFWCNPISGHATLYWYQQILGQGPKLLIQFQNNGVVDDSQLPKDRFSAERLKGVDSTLKIQPAKLEDSAVYLCASSLKTSGSSPPYEQYFGPGTRLTVT.

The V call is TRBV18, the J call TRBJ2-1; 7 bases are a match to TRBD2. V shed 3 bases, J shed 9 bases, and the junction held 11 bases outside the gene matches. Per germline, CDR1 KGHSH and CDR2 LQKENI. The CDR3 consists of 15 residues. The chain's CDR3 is CASSPPGLVGGEQFF. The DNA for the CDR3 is TGTGCCAGCTCACCGCCAGGACTAGTTGGAGGTGAGCAGTTCTTC.

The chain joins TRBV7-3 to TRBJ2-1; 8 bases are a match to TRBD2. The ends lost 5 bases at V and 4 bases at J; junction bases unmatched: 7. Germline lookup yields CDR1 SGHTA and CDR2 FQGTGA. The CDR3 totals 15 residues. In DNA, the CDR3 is TGTGCCAGCAGCGCAAGCGGGAGTGGGTACAATGAGCAGTTCTTC. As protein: CASSASGSGYNEQFF.

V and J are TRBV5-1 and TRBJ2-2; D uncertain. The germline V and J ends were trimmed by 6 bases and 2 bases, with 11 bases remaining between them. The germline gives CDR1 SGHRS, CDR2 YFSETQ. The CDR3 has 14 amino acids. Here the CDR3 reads CASMVTLNTGELFF. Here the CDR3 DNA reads TGCGCCAGCATGGTGACTCTAAACACCGGGGAGCTGTTTTTT.

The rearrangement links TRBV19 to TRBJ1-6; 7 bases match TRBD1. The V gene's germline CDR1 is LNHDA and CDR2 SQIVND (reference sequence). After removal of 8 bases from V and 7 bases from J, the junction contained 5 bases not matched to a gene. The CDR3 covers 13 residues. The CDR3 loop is CASGDRENSPLHF. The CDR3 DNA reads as TGTGCCAGTGGTGACAGGGAAAATTCACCCCTCCACTTT.

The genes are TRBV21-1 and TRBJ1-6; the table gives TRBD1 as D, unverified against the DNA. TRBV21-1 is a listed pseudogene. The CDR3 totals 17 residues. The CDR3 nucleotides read TGTGCCAGAAAATGCCAGGGCCGAGTCACCTATAATTCACCCCTCCACTTT. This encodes CARKCQGRVTYNSPLHF.

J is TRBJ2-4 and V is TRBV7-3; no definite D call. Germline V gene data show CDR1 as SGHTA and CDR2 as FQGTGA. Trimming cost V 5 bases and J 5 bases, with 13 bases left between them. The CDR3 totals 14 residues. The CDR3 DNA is TGTGCCAGCAGCGTCGAGTACCCTGAAAACATTCAGTACTTC. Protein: CASSVEYPENIQYF.

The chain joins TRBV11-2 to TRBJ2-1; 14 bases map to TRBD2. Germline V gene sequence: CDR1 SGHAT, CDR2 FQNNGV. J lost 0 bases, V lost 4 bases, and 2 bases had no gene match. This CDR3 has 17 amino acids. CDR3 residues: CASSSGTSGSSYNEQFF. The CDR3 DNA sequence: TGTGCCAGCAGCTCCGGGACTAGCGGGAGCTCCTACAATGAGCAGTTCTTC.

The CDR3 sequence: CASRIRQGNETQYF. Here the CDR3 DNA reads TGTGCCAGCAGAATACGACAGGGTAATGAGACCCAGTACTTC. The V gene is TRBV6-5, the J gene TRBJ2-5, with 7 bases fitting TRBD1. The V segment lost 6 bases and the J segment 5 bases; nucleotides outside the gene matches: 9. The CDR3 extends over 14 amino acids. Germline V lookup: CDR1 MNHEY, CDR2 SVGAGI.

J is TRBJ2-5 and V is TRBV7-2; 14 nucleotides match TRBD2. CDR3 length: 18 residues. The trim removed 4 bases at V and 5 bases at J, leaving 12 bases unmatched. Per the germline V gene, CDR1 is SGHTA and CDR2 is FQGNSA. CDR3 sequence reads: CASSYLRTSGRNAETQYF. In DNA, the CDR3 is TGTGCCAGCAGCTACCTCCGGACTAGCGGGAGGAACGCCGAGACCCAGTACTTC. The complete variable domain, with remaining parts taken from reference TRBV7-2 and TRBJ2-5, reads GAGVSQSPSNKVTEKGKDVELRCDPISGHTALYWYRQSLGQGLEFLIYFQGNSAPDKSGLPSDRFSAERTGGSVSTLTIQRTQQEDSAVYLCASSYLRTSGRNAETQYFGPGTRLLVL.

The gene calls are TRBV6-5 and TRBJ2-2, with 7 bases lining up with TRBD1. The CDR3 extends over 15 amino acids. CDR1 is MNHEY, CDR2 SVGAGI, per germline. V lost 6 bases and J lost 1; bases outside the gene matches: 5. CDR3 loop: CASRRGQENTGELFF. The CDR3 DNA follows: TGTGCCAGCAGACGAGGACAGGAGAACACCGGGGAGCTGTTTTTT.

The CDR3 spells CASSFGSGMDQPQHF. In DNA, the CDR3 is TGTGCCAGTAGTTTCGGATCAGGGATGGATCAGCCCCAGCATTTT. The chain is built from TRBV19 and TRBJ1-5, with D possibly being TRBD1 (5 bases). CDR3 length: 15 amino acids. Trimming left V 5 bases short and J 5 bases short, with 16 bases between. From germline, CDR1 is LNHDA and CDR2 SQIVND (reference sequence).

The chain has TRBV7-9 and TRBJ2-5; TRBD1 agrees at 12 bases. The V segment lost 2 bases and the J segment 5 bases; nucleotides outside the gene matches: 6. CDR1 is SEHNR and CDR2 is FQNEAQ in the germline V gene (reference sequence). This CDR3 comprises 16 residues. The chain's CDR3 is CASSLWGQGAQETQYF. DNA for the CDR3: TGTGCCAGCAGCTTATGGGGACAGGGGGCGCAGGAGACCCAGTACTTC.

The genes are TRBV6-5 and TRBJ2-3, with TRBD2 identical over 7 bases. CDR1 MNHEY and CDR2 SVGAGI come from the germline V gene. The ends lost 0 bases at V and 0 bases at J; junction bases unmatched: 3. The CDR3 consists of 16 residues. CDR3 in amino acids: CASSYSVSGSTDTQYF. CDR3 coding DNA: TGTGCCAGCAGTTACTCGGTTAGCGGGAGCACAGATACGCAGTATTTT.

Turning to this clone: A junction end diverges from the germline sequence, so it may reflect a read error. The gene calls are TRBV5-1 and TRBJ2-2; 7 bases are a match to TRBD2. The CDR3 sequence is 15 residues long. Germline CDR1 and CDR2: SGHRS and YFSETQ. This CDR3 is CASSLAGDNTGELFF. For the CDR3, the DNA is TGCGCCAGCAGTTTGGCGGGAGATAACACCGGGGAGCTGTTTTTT. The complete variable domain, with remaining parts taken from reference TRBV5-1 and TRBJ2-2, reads KAGVTQTPRYLIKTRGQQVTLSCSPISGHRSVSWYQQTPGQGLQFLFEYFSETQRNKGNFPGRFSGRQFSNSRSEMNVSTLELGDSALYLCASSLAGDNTGELFFGEGSRLTVL.

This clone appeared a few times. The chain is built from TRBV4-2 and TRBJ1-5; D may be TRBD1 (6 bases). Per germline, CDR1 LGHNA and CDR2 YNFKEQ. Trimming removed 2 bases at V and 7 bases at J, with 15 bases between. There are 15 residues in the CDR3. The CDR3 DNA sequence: TGTGCCAGCAGCCAACGCGGGGGGGCGGGACAGCCCCAGCATTTT. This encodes CASSQRGGAGQPQHF.

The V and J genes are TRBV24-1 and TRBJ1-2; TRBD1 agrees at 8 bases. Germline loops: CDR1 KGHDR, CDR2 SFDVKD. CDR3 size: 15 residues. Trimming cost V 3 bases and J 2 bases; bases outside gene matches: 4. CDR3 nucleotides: TGTGCCACCAGTGATCCCGGGACAGGCAACTATGGCTACACCTTC. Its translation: CATSDPGTGNYGYTF.

As DNA, the CDR3 is TGCGCCAGCAGCAAACAGGCGGACACTGAAGCTTTCTTT. Amino acid sequence: CASSKQADTEAFF. The genes are TRBV5-1 and TRBJ1-1; maybe TRBD1 (5 bases). Germline V lookup: CDR1 SGHRS, CDR2 YFSETQ. The CDR3 has 13 amino acids. V was shortened by 4 bases and J by 3 bases, with 10 bases between the two germline ends.

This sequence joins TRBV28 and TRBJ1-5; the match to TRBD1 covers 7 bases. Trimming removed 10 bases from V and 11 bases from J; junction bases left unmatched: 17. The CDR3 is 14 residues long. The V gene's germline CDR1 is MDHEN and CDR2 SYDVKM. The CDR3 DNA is TGTGCCACTGACCAGGGGGGAGCGGTTGATGCCCAGCATTTT. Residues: CATDQGGAVDAQHF. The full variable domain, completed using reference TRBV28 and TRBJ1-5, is DVKVTQSSRYLVKRTGEKVFLECVQDMDHENMFWYRQDPGLGLRLIYFSYDVKMKEKGDIPEGYSVSREKKERFSLILESASTNQTSMYLCATDQGGAVDAQHFGDGTRLSIL.

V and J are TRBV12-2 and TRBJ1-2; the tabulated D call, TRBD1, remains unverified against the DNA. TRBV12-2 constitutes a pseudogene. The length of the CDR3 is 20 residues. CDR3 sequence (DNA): TGTGCAAGTCGCTTAGCGTATATTCCGGGACAGGGGGAGTTTCGGGATGGCTACACCTTC. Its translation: CASRLAYIPGQGEFRDGYTF.

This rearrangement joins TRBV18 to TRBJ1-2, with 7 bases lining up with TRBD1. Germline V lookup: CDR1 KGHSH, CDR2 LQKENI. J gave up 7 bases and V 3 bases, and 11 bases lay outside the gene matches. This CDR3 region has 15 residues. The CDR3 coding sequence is TGTGCCAGCTCACCTCTTGAGACAGGGAAGGGTGGCTACACCTTC. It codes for CASSPLETGKGGYTF.

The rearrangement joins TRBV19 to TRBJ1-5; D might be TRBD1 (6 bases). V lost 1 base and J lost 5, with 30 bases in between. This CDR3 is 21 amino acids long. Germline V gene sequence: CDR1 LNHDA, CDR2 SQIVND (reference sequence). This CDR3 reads CASSIAGEGLTRQVSDQPQHF. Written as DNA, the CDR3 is TGTGCCAGTAGTATAGCAGGGGAAGGGCTGACACGGCAGGTTTCCGATCAGCCCCAGCATTTT. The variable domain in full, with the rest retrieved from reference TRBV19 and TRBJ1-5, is DGGITQSPKYLFRKEGQNVTLSCEQNLNHDAMYWYRQDPGQGLRLIYYSQIVNDFQKGDIAEGYSVSREKKESFPLTVTSAQKNPTAFYLCASSIAGEGLTRQVSDQPQHFGDGTRLSIL.